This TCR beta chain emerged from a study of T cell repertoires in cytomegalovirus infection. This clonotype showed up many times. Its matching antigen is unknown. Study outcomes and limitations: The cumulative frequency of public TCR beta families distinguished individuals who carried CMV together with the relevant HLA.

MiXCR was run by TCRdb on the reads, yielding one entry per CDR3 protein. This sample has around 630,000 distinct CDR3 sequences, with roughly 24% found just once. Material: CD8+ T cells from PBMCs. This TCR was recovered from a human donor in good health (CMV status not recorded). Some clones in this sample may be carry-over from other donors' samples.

The CDR3 nucleotides read TGTGCCAGCAGCGGGGGGGGCTCCTACAATGAGCAGTTCTTC. Translated: CASSGGGSYNEQFF. The chain combines TRBV7-8 with TRBJ2-1, with TRBD2 matching over 7 bases. Trimming took 5 bases from V and 0 from J; bases not matched to a gene: 1. This CDR3 comprises 14 residues. Looked up from germline, CDR1 is SGHVS and CDR2 is FQNEAQ.